Listed here are 12 T cell receptor beta chains from one sample, sequenced in a study of blood T cell repertoires in COVID-19. Only in-frame clones appear in the TCRdb table, and some are missing; sequencing was by immunoSEQ multiplex PCR. The table records about 670,000 clones, 75% to 90% of them present only once. Sequenced input: peripheral blood. The receptors were sampled from a woman under 30 with acute or convalescent COVID-19.

The chain's CDR3 is CASSQAPGQYNEQFF. DNA for the CDR3: TGTGCCAGCAGCCAAGCGCCGGGACAGTACAATGAGCAGTTCTTC. The chain employs TRBV3-1 (or the pseudogene TRBV3-2) and TRBJ2-1, with 7 bases matching TRBD1. Germline V gene lookup returns CDR1 LGHDT and CDR2 YNNKEL (reference sequence). This CDR3 spans 15 amino acids. J lost 4 bases, V lost 1 base, and 4 bases had no gene match.

The rearrangement joins TRBV7-9 to TRBJ2-7, with TRBD1 matching 9 bases. This CDR3 has 14 residues. Germline lookup yields CDR1 SEHNR and CDR2 FQNEAQ (reference sequence). Trimming removed 2 bases from V and 2 bases from J; junction bases left unmatched: 1. The CDR3 is CASSLWDRAYEQYF. The DNA of the CDR3 is TGTGCCAGCAGCTTATGGGACAGGGCCTACGAGCAGTACTTC. The full variable domain, rest sourced from reference TRBV7-9 and TRBJ2-7, is DTGVSQNPRHKITKRGQNVTFRCDPISEHNRLYWYRQTLGQGPEFLTYFQNEAQLEKSRLLSDRFSAERPKGSFSTLEIQRTEQGDSAMYLCASSLWDRAYEQYFGPGTRLTVT.

The gene calls are TRBV30 and TRBJ1-2; 11 positions agree with TRBD1. Germline V gives CDR1 GTSNPN, CDR2 SVGIG (reference sequence). This CDR3 comprises 16 residues. J lost 12 bases, V lost 1 base, and 16 bases had no gene match. CDR3 coding DNA: TGTGCCTGGAGTGCCCCCGGGACAGGGGGTCCTATAGAGCACACCTTC. Protein: CAWSAPGTGGPIEHTF.

The J gene is TRBJ1-5, the V gene TRBV18; perhaps TRBD1 as D (6 bases). Trimming removed 5 bases from V and 7 bases from J, with 12 bases in between. This CDR3 has 13 residues. Germline CDR1 KGHSH, CDR2 LQKENI. CDR3 nucleotide sequence: TGTGCCAGCTCAGCGGGGGCGCGGCAGCCCCAGCATTTT. Protein sequence: CASSAGARQPQHF. Using reference TRBV18 and TRBJ1-5 for the parts outside the CDR3, the full variable domain is NAGVMQNPRHLVRRRGQEARLRCSPMKGHSHVYWYRQLPEEGLKFMVYLQKENIIDESGMPKERFSAEFPKEGPSILRIQQVVRGDSAAYFCASSAGARQPQHFGDGTRLSIL.

The chain is built from TRBV23-1 and TRBJ1-6; D not resolved. TRBV23-1 is filed as an ORF, its function uncertain. This CDR3 region has 9 residues. V was pared by 11 bases and J by 11 bases, with 7 bases between. In nucleotides, the CDR3 is TGCGCCGGGCATCCACCCCTCCACTTT. Protein product: CAGHPPLHF.

The chain is built from TRBV6-4 and TRBJ2-3, with 8 bases that match TRBD1. Germline-derived CDR1 and CDR2 are MRHNA and SNTAGT. V gave up 3 bases and J gave up 6 bases; unmatched junction bases: 5. There are 14 residues in the CDR3. The CDR3 nucleotides read TGTGCCAGCAGTGATGGACAGGGATCCGATACGCAGTATTTT. Encoded protein: CASSDGQGSDTQYF.

The chain couples TRBV5-1 to TRBJ1-1, with 8 bases that match TRBD1. The CDR3 has 15 residues. The V and J ends lost 5 bases and 8 bases, in that order; junction bases with no gene match: 14. Germline CDR1 SGHRS, CDR2 YFSETQ. CDR3 coding DNA: TGCGCCAGCAGTTCAGGACAGGGCACCGCCGCGGAAGCTTTCTTT. Its translation is CASSSGQGTAAEAFF.

The chain carries TRBV7-9 and TRBJ2-5; 11 bases match TRBD2. The CDR3 is 17 amino acids. Germline CDR1 SEHNR, CDR2 FQNEAQ (reference sequence). V trimming: 4 bases; J trimming: 0 bases; junction bases outside the gene matches: 7. CDR3 DNA: TGTGCCAGCAGCTCACTCGGACTAGCGGGTTACCAAGAGACCCAGTACTTC. Amino acid sequence: CASSSLGLAGYQETQYF.

The chain joins TRBV15 to TRBJ1-1; 8 bases are a match to TRBD1. The V and J ends lost 1 base and 4 bases, in that order; junction bases with no gene match: 14. The CDR3 contains 18 residues. Looked up from germline, CDR1 is LNHNV and CDR2 is YYDKDF (reference sequence). CDR3 DNA sequence: TGTGCCACCAGCAGAGGAATTGGGACAGGCTACGTGTTCACTGAAGCTTTCTTT. Its translation is CATSRGIGTGYVFTEAFF.

This chain links TRBV3-1 (or the pseudogene TRBV3-2) with TRBJ1-1; 8 bases fit TRBD1. The CDR3 runs to 13 residues. CDR1 and CDR2 (germline): LGHDT, YNNKEL (reference sequence). The trim removed 4 bases at V and 11 bases at J, leaving 9 bases unmatched. In nucleotides, the CDR3 is TGTGCCAGCAGCCTTGGGACAGGCCTCACGGCTTTCTTT. Translated: CASSLGTGLTAFF.

The chain uses TRBV6-6 and TRBJ1-3; a possible D gene is TRBD1 (5 bases). The length of the CDR3 is 16 residues. Trimming pared 3 bases from V and 4 bases from J, leaving 16 bases between. The germline gives CDR1 MNHNY, CDR2 SVGAGI (reference sequence). CDR3 in amino acids: CASSYGVRGSGNTIYF. CDR3 in DNA: TGTGCCAGCAGTTATGGGGTGCGGGGGAGCGGAAACACCATATATTTT.

This chain links TRBV2 with TRBJ1-4; D may be TRBD1 (6 bases). Germline assignment: CDR1 SNHLY and CDR2 FYNNEI. Trimming took 6 bases from V and 7 from J, leaving 18 bases between them. This CDR3 region has 15 residues. The CDR3 DNA sequence: TGTGCCAGCAGCTGGGGGGGGGCGCAGTCTGAAAAACTGTTTTTT. Translated: CASSWGGAQSEKLFF. The whole variable domain, remainder taken from reference TRBV2 and TRBJ1-4, is EPEVTQTPSHQVTQMGQEVILRCVPISNHLYFYWYRQILGQKVEFLVSFYNNEISEKSEIFDDQFSVERPDGSNFTLKIRSTKLEDSAMYFCASSWGGAQSEKLFFGSGTQLSVL.